This T cell receptor beta chain was sequenced in a study of shared clonotypes between healthy human individuals. V was trimmed by 1 base and J by 7 bases, leaving 8 bases between them. Germline lookup yields CDR1 SEHNR and CDR2 FQNEAQ (reference sequence). The CDR3 length is 13 residues. Assay: immunoSEQ multiplex PCR; the TCRdb copy retains only in-frame clones and omits some. The sample yields about 2,500,000 clones, just over 90% seen once. The receptor comes from a man aged 18 to 30 in good health. The chain employs TRBV7-9 and TRBJ2-1, with D uncertain. Sequencing used naive CD4+ T cells sorted from blood. Subset in this sample: CD45RA+ positively selected. CDR3 loop: CASSLGSSNEQFF. The CDR3 nucleotides are TGTGCCAGCAGCTTAGGTAGCAGTAATGAGCAGTTCTTC.